Below, 14 T cell receptor beta chains from the same sample are listed, as sequenced in a study of cytomegalovirus exposure and HLA in healthy donors. PCR employed 60 Vbeta and 13 Jbeta primers. Some clones are missing from TCRdb's copy, which holds only in-frame ones; the method was immunoSEQ multiplex PCR. The sample shows 130,000 to 150,000 clones, less than 85% of them seen only once. Sequenced material: PBMCs. The receptors here all came from a man aged 35-49 years in good health and CMV-seropositive.

This clone was seen once. V usage is TRBV11-1 and J usage is TRBJ1-2, with D maybe TRBD1 (6 bases). CDR3 size: 14 residues. The V end was cut by 5 bases, the J end by 8 bases, with 18 bases between. CDR1 and CDR2 (germline): SGHAT, FQDESV (reference sequence). The CDR3 DNA reads as TGTGCCAGCAGCGAAAGGGACTCGGGGGGCGGCTACACCTTC. As protein: CASSERDSGGGYTF.

The chain links TRBV6-1 to TRBJ2-7; 10 bases agree with TRBD1. Per the germline V gene, CDR1 is MNHNS and CDR2 is SASEGT. The CDR3 loop spans 13 amino acids. V lost 1 base and J lost 9; bases outside the gene matches: 3. The CDR3 here is CASSEGQGAGQYF. CDR3 coding DNA: TGTGCCAGCAGTGAAGGACAGGGGGCCGGGCAGTACTTC.

The chain carries TRBV4-3 and TRBJ2-1, with 11 nucleotides matching TRBD1. The CDR3 is made up of 17 amino acids. The J segment lost 6 bases and the V segment lost 4 bases, leaving 11 bases of the junction unmatched. Germline lookup yields CDR1 LGHNA and CDR2 YSLEER. The chain's CDR3 is CASSPEGLGTGGNEQFF. DNA of the CDR3: TGCGCCAGCAGCCCTGAAGGTCTCGGGACAGGGGGCAATGAGCAGTTCTTC.

V usage is TRBV2 and J usage is TRBJ2-6; D unresolved. Per the germline V gene, CDR1 is SNHLY and CDR2 is FYNNEI. Trimming removed 7 bases from V and 0 bases from J, with 19 bases in between. CDR3 length: 18 amino acids. The CDR3 reads CASNGGQSFHSGANVLTF. CDR3 coding DNA: TGTGCCAGCAACGGTGGGCAGAGTTTTCACTCTGGGGCCAACGTCCTGACTTTC.

The chain links TRBV20-1 to TRBJ1-4; D remains ambiguous. Germline values: CDR1 DFQATT, CDR2 SNEGSKA (reference sequence). This CDR3 is built from 11 residues. Trimming left V 1 base short and J 7 bases short, with 4 bases between. DNA of the CDR3: TGCAGTGCTAGAGTTCGTGAAAAACTGTTTTTT. Encoded protein: CSARVREKLFF.

The CDR3 region has the DNA TGTGCCAGACAAAGGCCCGGGGGAGATACGCAGTATTTT. It translates to CARQRPGGDTQYF. The chain recombines TRBV5-3 with TRBJ2-3; D perhaps matches TRBD2 (6 bases). TRBV5-3 belongs to the ORF category, with a function that is uncertain. The CDR3 is made up of 13 amino acids. Trimming took off 7 bases at V and 5 bases at J, with 14 bases between the two ends.

The V and J genes are TRBV28 and TRBJ2-5; 10 bases map to TRBD1. The V gene end was trimmed by 8 bases and the J gene end by 5 bases; junction bases not matched to a gene: 5. CDR1 is MDHEN, CDR2 SYDVKM, per germline. The CDR3 length is 13 residues. The CDR3 nucleotides read TGTGCCAGCCGGACAGGGGGGGAGGAGACCCAGTACTTC. Encoded protein: CASRTGGEETQYF.

The chain links TRBV18 to TRBJ1-5, with D possibly TRBD1 on 5 matching bases. This CDR3 has 15 residues. The V and J ends lost 3 bases and 7 bases respectively, with 16 bases between them. Germline loops: CDR1 KGHSH, CDR2 LQKENI. The CDR3 sequence is CASSPGGQGGQPQHF. Written as DNA, the CDR3 is TGTGCCAGCTCACCTGGCGGGCAGGGAGGACAGCCCCAGCATTTT.

V and J are TRBV5-1 and TRBJ2-5; D perhaps matches TRBD1 (6 bases). The CDR3 has 15 amino acids. Trimming took off 4 bases at V and 4 bases at J, with 17 bases between the two ends. Germline loops: CDR1 SGHRS, CDR2 YFSETQ. CDR3 nucleotides: TGCGCCAGCAGCCGGAACAGGGATGGGGGAGAGACCCAGTACTTC. Protein product: CASSRNRDGGETQYF.

The chain is built from TRBV5-1 and TRBJ2-7; 10 bases agree with TRBD2. The CDR3 consists of 15 residues. V shed 3 bases and J 3 bases; nucleotides not matched to a gene: 6. Germline CDR1 and CDR2: SGHRS and YFSETQ. The chain's CDR3 is CASSSGLADNYEQYF. In DNA, the CDR3 is TGCGCCAGCAGCTCCGGACTAGCGGACAACTACGAGCAGTACTTC.

The chain uses TRBV29-1 and TRBJ2-3; D not resolved. V was cut by 6 bases and J by 1 base, with 8 bases left in between. The CDR3 is 12 amino acids. Germline CDR1 reads SQVTM; CDR2 reads ANQGSEA. The CDR3 DNA reads TGCAGCGTAGCCTCGGGCACAGATACGCAGTATTTT. Protein sequence: CSVASGTDTQYF.

This clone was detected only a few times. The chain employs TRBV4-3 and TRBJ2-7, with 11 bases matching TRBD2. The germline V gene encodes CDR1 LGHNA and CDR2 YSLEER. The trim removed 0 bases at V and 2 bases at J, leaving 9 bases unmatched. There are 18 residues in the CDR3. CDR3 protein: CASSQDPTSGIFTYEQYF. CDR3 nucleotides: TGCGCCAGCAGCCAAGATCCGACTAGCGGGATCTTTACCTACGAGCAGTACTTC.

The chain combines TRBV5-4 with TRBJ2-1; 7 bases agree with TRBD1. Germline-derived CDR1 and CDR2 are SGHNT and YYREEE (reference sequence). CDR3 size: 13 residues. V lost 4 bases to trimming and J lost 4 bases; unmatched junction nucleotides: 2. The CDR3: CASSLRGYNEQFF. The CDR3 DNA is TGTGCCAGCAGCCTCAGGGGGTACAATGAGCAGTTCTTC.

This rearrangement joins TRBV6-5 to TRBJ1-6, with 10 bases lining up with TRBD1. CDR1 and CDR2 from the germline V gene are MNHEY and SVGAGI. V was pared by 4 bases and J by 7 bases, with 4 bases of the junction left unmatched. This CDR3 contains 15 residues. CDR3: CASSSTGGENSPLHF. CDR3 bases: TGTGCCAGCAGTTCGACAGGGGGCGAAAATTCACCCCTCCACTTT.